This paragraph reports one T cell receptor beta chain. Its antigen is undetermined. The data belong to a study of CD8 T cells in ankylosing spondylitis. Regarding the study as a whole: Ankylosing spondylitis blood appeared to be characterized by a TCR beta motif of several highly homologous variants.

The CDR3 consists of 14 residues. Trimming at V came to 3 bases and at J to 4 bases, leaving 4 bases not matched to a gene. Germline V gene data show CDR1 as SGHAT and CDR2 as FQDESV (reference sequence). In TCRdb, the 5' RACE reads were re-called with MiXCR into one record per CDR3 protein. The profile shows approximately 300,000 distinct CDR3 sequences, 6.5% to 10% of them singletons. The sample consisted of blood, either unsorted or a sorted T cell fraction (not recorded which). The rearrangement links TRBV11-1 to TRBJ2-7; 9 nucleotides agree with TRBD1. The source is a male donor with ankylosing spondylitis. As DNA, the CDR3 is TGTGCCAGCAGCTTGGGACAGGGTTTGTACGAGCAGTACTTC. This sequence encodes CASSLGQGLYEQYF.